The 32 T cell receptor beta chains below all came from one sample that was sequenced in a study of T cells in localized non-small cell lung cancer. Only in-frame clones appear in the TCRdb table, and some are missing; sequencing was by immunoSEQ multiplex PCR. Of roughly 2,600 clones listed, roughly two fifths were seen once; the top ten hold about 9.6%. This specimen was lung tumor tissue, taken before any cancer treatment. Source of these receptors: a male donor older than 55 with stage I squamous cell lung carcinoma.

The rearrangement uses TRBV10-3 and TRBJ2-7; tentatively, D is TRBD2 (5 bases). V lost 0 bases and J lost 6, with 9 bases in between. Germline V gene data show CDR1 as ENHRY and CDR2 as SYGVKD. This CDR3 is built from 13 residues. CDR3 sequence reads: CAISESEGGEQYF. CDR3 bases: TGTGCCATCAGTGAGTCTGAAGGAGGCGAGCAGTACTTC.

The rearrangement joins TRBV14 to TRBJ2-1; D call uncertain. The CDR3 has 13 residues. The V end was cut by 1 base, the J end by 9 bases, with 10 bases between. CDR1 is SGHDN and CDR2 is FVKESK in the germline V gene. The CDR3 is CASSQATWGEQFF. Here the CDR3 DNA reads TGTGCCAGCAGCCAAGCTACTTGGGGTGAGCAGTTCTTC.

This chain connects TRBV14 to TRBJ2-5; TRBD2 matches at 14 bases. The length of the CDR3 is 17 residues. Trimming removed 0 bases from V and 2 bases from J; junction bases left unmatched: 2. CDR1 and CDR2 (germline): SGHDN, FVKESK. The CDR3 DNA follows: TGTGCCAGCAGCCAAGATCGACTAGCGGGAGGGCAAGAGACCCAGTACTTC. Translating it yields CASSQDRLAGGQETQYF.

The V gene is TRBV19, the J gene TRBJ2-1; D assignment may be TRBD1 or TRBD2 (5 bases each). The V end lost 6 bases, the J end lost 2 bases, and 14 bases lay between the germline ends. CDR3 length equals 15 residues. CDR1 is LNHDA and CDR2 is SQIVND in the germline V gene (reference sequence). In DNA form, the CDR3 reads TGTGCCAGTAGCCAGGGACGGATGACCTACAATGAGCAGTTCTTC. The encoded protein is CASSQGRMTYNEQFF.

CDR3 loop: CASSRGRENTEAFF. DNA of the CDR3: TGTGCCAGCAGTCGGGGACGGGAGAACACTGAAGCTTTCTTT. The chain recombines TRBV11-3 with TRBJ1-1; perhaps TRBD1 as D (5 bases). Between the trimmed V and J ends, which lost 6 bases and 1 base, there was a span of 12 bases. CDR3 length: 14 amino acids. Germline V gene data show CDR1 as SGHNT and CDR2 as YENEEA.

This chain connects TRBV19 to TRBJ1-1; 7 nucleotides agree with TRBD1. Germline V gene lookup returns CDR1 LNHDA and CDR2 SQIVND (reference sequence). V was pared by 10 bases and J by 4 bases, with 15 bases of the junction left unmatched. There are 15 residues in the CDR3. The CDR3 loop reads CATKMEGGWGTEAFF. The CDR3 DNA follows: TGTGCCACCAAAATGGAAGGGGGCTGGGGCACTGAAGCTTTCTTT.

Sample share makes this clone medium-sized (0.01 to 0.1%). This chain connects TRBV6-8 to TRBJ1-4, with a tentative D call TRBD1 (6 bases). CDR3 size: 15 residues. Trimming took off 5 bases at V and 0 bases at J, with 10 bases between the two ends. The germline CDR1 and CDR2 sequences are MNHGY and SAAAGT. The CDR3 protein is CASSQHRATNEKLFF. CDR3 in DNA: TGTGCCAGCAGTCAACACAGGGCAACTAATGAAAAACTGTTTTTT.

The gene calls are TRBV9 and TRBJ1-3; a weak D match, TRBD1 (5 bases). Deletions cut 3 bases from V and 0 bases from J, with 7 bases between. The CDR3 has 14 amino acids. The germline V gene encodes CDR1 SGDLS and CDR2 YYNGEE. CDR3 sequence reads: CASSGRGSGNTIYF. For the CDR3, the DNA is TGTGCCAGCAGCGGAAGGGGCTCTGGAAACACCATATATTTT.

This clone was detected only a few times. CDR3 in DNA: TGCGCCAGCTCGCGACAGGGACGATCAGATACGCAGTATTTT. It translates to CASSRQGRSDTQYF. The chain links TRBV5-1 to TRBJ2-3; the match to TRBD1 covers 7 bases. With 7 bases clipped from V and 4 bases from J, the junction kept 9 bases outside the gene matches. The CDR3 runs to 14 residues. Germline V gene data show CDR1 as SGHRS and CDR2 as YFSETQ. The entire variable domain, with the rest obtained from reference TRBV5-1 and TRBJ2-3, is as follows: KAGVTQTPRYLIKTRGQQVTLSCSPISGHRSVSWYQQTPGQGLQFLFEYFSETQRNKGNFPGRFSGRQFSNSRSEMNVSTLELGDSALYLCASSRQGRSDTQYFGPGTRLTVL.

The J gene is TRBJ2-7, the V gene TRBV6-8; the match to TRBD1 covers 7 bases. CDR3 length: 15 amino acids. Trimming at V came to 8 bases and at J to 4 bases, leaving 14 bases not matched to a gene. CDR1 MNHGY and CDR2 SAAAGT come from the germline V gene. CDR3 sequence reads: CASGILEGATYEQYF. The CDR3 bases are TGTGCCAGCGGAATACTTGAGGGGGCAACATACGAGCAGTACTTC.

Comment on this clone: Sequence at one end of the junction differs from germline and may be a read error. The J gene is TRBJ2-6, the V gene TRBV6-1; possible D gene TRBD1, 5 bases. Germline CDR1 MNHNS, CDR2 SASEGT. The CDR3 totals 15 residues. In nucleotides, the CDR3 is TGTGCCATCAGTGAAGGGGACTCTGGGGCCAACGTCCTGACTTTC. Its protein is CAISEGDSGANVLTF.

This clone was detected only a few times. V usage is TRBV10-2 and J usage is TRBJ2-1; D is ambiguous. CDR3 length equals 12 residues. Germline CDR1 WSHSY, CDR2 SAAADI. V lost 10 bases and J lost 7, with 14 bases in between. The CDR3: CATLASANEQFF. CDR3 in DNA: TGCGCCACCCTCGCGTCCGCGAATGAGCAGTTCTTC.

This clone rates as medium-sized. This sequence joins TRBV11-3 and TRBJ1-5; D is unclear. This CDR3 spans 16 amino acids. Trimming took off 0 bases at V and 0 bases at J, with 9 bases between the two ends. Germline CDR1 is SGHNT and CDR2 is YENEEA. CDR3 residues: CASSLEPPHSNQPQHF. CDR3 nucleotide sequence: TGTGCCAGCAGCTTAGAACCACCTCATAGCAATCAGCCCCAGCATTTT.

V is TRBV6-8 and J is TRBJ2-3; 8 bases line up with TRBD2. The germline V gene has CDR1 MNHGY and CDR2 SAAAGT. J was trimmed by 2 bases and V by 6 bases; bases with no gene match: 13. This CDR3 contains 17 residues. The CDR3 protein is CASRTNRGTRNTDTQYF. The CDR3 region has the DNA TGTGCCAGCAGGACCAACCGGGGGACTAGAAACACAGATACGCAGTATTTT.

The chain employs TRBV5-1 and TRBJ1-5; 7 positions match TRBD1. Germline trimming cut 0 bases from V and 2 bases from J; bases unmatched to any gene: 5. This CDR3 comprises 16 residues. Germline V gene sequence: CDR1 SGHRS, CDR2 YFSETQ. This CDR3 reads CASSLEGALGNQPQHF. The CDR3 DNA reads TGCGCCAGCAGCTTGGAGGGGGCCTTGGGCAATCAGCCCCAGCATTTT.

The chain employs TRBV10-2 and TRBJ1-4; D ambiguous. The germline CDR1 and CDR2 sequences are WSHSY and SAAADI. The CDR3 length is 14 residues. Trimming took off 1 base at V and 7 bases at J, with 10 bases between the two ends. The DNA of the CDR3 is TGCGCCAGCAGTGAGTTAGGTGTAAGTGAAAAACTGTTTTTT. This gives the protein CASSELGVSEKLFF.

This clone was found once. The CDR3 region is CASSLLHFSYNEQFF. The CDR3 bases are TGCGCCAGCAGCTTGTTACACTTCTCCTACAATGAGCAGTTCTTC. V is TRBV5-1 and J is TRBJ2-1; the D is unclear. CDR1 SGHRS and CDR2 YFSETQ come from the germline V gene. V lost 1 base and J lost 0, with 8 bases in between. The CDR3 covers 15 residues.

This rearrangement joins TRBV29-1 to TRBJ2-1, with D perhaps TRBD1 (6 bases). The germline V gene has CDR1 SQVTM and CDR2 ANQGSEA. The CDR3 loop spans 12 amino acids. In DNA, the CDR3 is TGCTCCACTGGACAGATCTTCAATGAGCAGTTCTTC. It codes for CSTGQIFNEQFF.

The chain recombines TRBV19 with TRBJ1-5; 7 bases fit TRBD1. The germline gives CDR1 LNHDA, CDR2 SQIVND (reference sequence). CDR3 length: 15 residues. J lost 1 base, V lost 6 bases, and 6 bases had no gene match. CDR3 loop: CASRLDRVSNQPQHF. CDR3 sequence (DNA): TGTGCCAGTAGATTAGACAGGGTGAGCAATCAGCCCCAGCATTTT.

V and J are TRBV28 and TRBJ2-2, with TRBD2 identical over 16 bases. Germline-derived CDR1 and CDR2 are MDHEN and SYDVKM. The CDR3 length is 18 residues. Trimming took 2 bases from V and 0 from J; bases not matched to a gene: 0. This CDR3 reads CASSLGTSGRANTGELFF. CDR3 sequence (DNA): TGTGCCAGCAGTTTAGGGACTAGCGGGAGGGCGAACACCGGGGAGCTGTTTTTT.

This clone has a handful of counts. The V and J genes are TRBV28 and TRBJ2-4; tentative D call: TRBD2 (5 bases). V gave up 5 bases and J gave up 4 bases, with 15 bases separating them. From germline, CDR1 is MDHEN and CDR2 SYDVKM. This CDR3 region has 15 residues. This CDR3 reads CASSPLRDPKNIQYF. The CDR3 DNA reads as TGTGCCAGCAGTCCCCTGAGGGATCCAAAAAACATTCAGTACTTC.

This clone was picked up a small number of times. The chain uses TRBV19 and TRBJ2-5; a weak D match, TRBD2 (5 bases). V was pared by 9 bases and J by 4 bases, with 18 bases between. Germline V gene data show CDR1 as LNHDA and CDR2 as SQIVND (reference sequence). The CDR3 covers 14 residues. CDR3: CASRNPPEGETQYF. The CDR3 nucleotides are TGTGCCAGCCGAAATCCCCCTGAGGGAGAGACCCAGTACTTC.

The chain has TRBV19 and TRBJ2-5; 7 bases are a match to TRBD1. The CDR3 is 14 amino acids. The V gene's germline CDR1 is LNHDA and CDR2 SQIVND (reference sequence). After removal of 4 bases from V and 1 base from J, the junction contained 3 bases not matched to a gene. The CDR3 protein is CASSRRDSQETQYF. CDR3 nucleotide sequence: TGTGCCAGTAGTAGAAGGGACAGCCAAGAGACCCAGTACTTC.

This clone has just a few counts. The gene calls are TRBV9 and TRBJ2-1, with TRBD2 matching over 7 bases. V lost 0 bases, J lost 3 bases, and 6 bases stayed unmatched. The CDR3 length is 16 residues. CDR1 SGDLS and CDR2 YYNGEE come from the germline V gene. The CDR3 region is CASSVAGQRGYNEQFF. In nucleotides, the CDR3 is TGTGCCAGCAGCGTAGCCGGCCAGCGGGGCTACAATGAGCAGTTCTTC.

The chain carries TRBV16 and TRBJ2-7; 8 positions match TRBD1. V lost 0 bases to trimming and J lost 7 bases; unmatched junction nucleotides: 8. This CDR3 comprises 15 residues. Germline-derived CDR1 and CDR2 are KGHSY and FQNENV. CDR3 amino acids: CASSQSWTGNLEQYF. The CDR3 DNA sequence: TGTGCCAGCAGCCAATCATGGACAGGGAACTTGGAGCAGTACTTC.

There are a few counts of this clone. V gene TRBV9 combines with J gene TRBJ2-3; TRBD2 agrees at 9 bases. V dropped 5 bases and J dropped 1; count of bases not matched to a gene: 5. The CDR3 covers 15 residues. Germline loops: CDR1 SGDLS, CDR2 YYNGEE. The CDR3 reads CASSARTSGTDTQYF. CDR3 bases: TGTGCCAGCAGTGCTAGGACTAGCGGCACAGATACGCAGTATTTT.

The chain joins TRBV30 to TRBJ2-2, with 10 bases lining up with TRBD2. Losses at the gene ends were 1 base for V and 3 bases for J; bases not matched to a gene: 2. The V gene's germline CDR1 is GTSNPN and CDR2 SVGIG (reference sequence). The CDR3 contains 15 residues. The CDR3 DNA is TGTGCCTGGAGTGGCCTAGCGGGAGACACCGGGGAGCTGTTTTTT. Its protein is CAWSGLAGDTGELFF.

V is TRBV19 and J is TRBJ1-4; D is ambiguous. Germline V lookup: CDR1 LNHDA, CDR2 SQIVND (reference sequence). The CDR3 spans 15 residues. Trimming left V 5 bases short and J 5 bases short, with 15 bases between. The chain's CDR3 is CASSGPGSGNEKLFF. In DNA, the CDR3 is TGTGCCAGTAGTGGACCGGGGTCCGGGAATGAAAAACTGTTTTTT.

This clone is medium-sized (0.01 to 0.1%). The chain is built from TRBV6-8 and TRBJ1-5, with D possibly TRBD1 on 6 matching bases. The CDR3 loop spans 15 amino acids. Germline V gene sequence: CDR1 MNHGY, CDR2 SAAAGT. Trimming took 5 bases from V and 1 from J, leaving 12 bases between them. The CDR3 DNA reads TGTGCCAGCAGTGTTGGGGGGCTAAGCAATCAGCCCCAGCATTTT. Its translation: CASSVGGLSNQPQHF.

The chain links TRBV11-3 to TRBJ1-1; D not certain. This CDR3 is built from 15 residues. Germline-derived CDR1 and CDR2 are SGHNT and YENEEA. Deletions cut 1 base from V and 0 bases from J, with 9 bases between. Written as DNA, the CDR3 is TGTGCCAGCAGCTTAGGTGTGGGGATGAACACTGAAGCTTTCTTT. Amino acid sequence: CASSLGVGMNTEAFF.

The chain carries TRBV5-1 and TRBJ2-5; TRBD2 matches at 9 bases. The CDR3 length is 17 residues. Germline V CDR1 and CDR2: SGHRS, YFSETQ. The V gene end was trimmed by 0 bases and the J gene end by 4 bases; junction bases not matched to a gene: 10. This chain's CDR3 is CASSLGLAEWGGETQYF. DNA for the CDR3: TGCGCCAGCAGCTTGGGACTAGCGGAGTGGGGAGGAGAGACCCAGTACTTC.

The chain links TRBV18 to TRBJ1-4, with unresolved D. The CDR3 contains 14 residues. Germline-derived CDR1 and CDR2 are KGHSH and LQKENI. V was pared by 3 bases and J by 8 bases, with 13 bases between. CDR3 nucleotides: TGTGCCAGCTCACCGGTAGGGTTGAAGGAAAAACTGTTTTTT. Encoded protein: CASSPVGLKEKLFF.